This T cell receptor (beta chain) comes out of a study of cytomegalovirus exposure and HLA in healthy donors. This CDR3 has 14 residues. The germline V gene has CDR1 MNHNS and CDR2 SASEGT. The germline V and J ends were trimmed by 6 bases and 3 bases, with 15 bases remaining between them. The PCR had 60 Vbeta and 13 Jbeta primers. Libraries were prepared by immunoSEQ multiplex PCR; TCRdb keeps only in-frame clonotypes and omits some of them. The sample yields about 140,000 clones, about 80% seen once. The sample consisted of PBMCs. The TCR originated in a man aged 25-40 years in good health and CMV-seropositive. The chain is built from TRBV6-1 and TRBJ2-7, with D possibly TRBD1 on 7 matching bases. CDR3: CASRPRGAIYEQYF. DNA for the CDR3: TGTGCCAGCAGGCCCAGGGGGGCAATCTACGAGCAGTACTTC.